This T cell receptor beta chain was recorded in a study of CD8 T cells in ankylosing spondylitis. This CDR3 spans 15 amino acids. CDR1 is PRHDT, CDR2 FYEKMQ, per germline (reference sequence). It was by quantitative 5'-RACE with molecular barcodes that TCR beta libraries were made. TCRdb processed the 5' RACE reads anew with MiXCR; each CDR3 protein has one entry. This sample has some 150,000 distinct CDR3 sequences; 11% occur once, and the top ten carry about 4%. Findings of the study overall: Some of the motif variants had earlier been found in reactive arthritis patients' fluid and blood. Reported data indicate significant enrichment of disease-linked clones within matched ankylosing spondylitis synovial fluid. What appeared characteristic of ankylosing spondylitis blood was a TCR beta motif of eight or nine highly homologous variants.

At least ten counts were recorded for this clonotype. What it binds is not known. A junction end diverges from the germline sequence, so it may reflect a read error. The sequence was collected from a female donor with ankylosing spondylitis or in good health (not recorded which). The chain employs TRBV13 and TRBJ1-1; 7 positions agree with TRBD1. Sequencing was performed on blood, either unsorted or a sorted T cell fraction (not recorded which). CDR3 region: CASSLPGTVNTEAFF. As DNA, the CDR3 is TGTGCCAGCAGCTTACCCGGGACAGTGAACACTGAGGCTTTCTTT.